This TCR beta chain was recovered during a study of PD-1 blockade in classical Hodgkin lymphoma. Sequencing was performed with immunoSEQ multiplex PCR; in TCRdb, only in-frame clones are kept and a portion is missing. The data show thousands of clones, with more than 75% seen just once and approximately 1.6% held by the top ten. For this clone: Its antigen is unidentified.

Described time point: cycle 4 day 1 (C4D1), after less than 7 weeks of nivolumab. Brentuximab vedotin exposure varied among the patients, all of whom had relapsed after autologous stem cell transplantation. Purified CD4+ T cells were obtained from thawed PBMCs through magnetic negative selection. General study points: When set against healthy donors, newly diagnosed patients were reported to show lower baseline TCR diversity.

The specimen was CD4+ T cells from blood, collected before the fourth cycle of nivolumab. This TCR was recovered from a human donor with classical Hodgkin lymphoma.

CDR3 coding DNA: TGTGCCAGCAGCGGGGAACCAAACAGGCCCTATAATTCACCCCTCCACTTT. Translating it yields CASSGEPNRPYNSPLHF. This chain links TRBV7-9 with TRBJ1-6; TRBD1 might be the D (5 bases). Germline CDR1 and CDR2: SEHNR and FQNEAQ (reference sequence). The CDR3 is made up of 17 amino acids. Trimming pared 5 bases from V and 2 bases from J, leaving 16 bases between.